The text below deals with one T cell receptor (beta chain). The ends lost 5 bases at V and 2 bases at J; junction bases unmatched: 6. Germline CDR1 MGHDK, CDR2 SYGVNS. The CDR3 runs 17 residues. This sample was included in a study of shared T cell receptors in the human thymus. Clones were sequenced by immunoSEQ multiplex PCR, and TCRdb holds only the in-frame ones, with some missing. This table holds hundreds of thousands of clones, over 75% found once. These same records also appear under a second study, on human thymus T cells. This second report adds: Resections from corrective heart surgery supplied the thymus tissue. Within thymic and blood repertoires, V and J gene usage appeared to be biased.

V and J are TRBV25-1 and TRBJ2-7; 16 nucleotides align to TRBD2. This TCR was recovered from a boy less than two years old with a congenital heart defect. Material: thymocytes. The chain's CDR3 is CASSSGLAGGPPYEQYF. The CDR3 DNA reads TGTGCCAGCAGTTCGGGACTAGCGGGAGGGCCCCCCTACGAGCAGTACTTC.